The 2 T cell receptor beta chains below were found in one sample sequenced in a study of blood T cell repertoires in COVID-19. Here immunoSEQ multiplex PCR was the method, and the copy in TCRdb shows in-frame clones only, minus some. This table holds fewer than 200,000 clones, about nine tenths found once. Sequencing was done on a sample of peripheral blood. The receptors here all came from an older man with active or convalescent COVID-19.

The rearrangement uses TRBV7-2 and TRBJ2-5; the match to TRBD1 covers 8 bases. CDR1 is SGHTA, CDR2 FQGNSA, per germline. The V segment lost 1 base and the J segment 1 base; nucleotides outside the gene matches: 2. This CDR3 region has 15 residues. For the CDR3, the DNA is TGTGCCAGCAGCTTAGGGGACAGGTCCCAAGAGACCCAGTACTTC. It encodes CASSLGDRSQETQYF. The full variable domain, in which reference TRBV7-2 and TRBJ2-5 provide the parts outside the CDR3, is GAGVSQSPSNKVTEKGKDVELRCDPISGHTALYWYRQSLGQGLEFLIYFQGNSAPDKSGLPSDRFSAERTGGSVSTLTIQRTQQEDSAVYLCASSLGDRSQETQYFGPGTRLLVL.

The chain is built from TRBV9 and TRBJ1-1, with D possibly being TRBD1 (5 bases). Germline V gene lookup returns CDR1 SGDLS and CDR2 YYNGEE. Trimming left V 3 bases short and J 6 bases short, with 15 bases between. The CDR3 sequence is 14 residues long. The CDR3, as DNA: TGTGCCAGCAGCGAGACAGATTATTCCTCTGAAGCTTTCTTT. Amino acids: CASSETDYSSEAFF.